This T cell receptor (beta chain) was documented in a study of T cell responses to AZD1222 COVID-19 vaccine. Profiled with immunoSEQ multiplex PCR; TCRdb holds only in-frame clones, not every one. The sample includes over 150,000 clones, approximately 90% of them seen just once. The CDR3 is 12 amino acids. V was trimmed by 6 bases and J by 10 bases, leaving 13 bases between them. CDR1 is MNHNY, CDR2 SVGAGI, per germline (reference sequence). The chain links TRBV6-6 to TRBJ2-1; TRBD1 or TRBD2 may be the D gene (5 bases each). Specimen: peripheral blood, collected 28 days after the second AZD1222 dose. This TCR derives from an adult who received the AZD1222 COVID-19 vaccine. The CDR3 protein is CASSPFRDEQFF. The DNA of the CDR3 is TGTGCCAGCAGCCCCTTCCGGGACGAGCAGTTCTTC.